The 25 T cell receptor beta chains reported below all come from one sample, sequenced in a study of cytomegalovirus exposure and HLA in healthy donors. 13 Jbeta primers and 60 Vbeta primers were used for the PCR. Profiled with immunoSEQ multiplex PCR; TCRdb holds only in-frame clones, not every one. In the table there are more than 150,000 clones, roughly 75% of which are singletons. The sequencing sample was made of PBMCs. Source of these receptors: a woman aged 40 to 50 in good health and CMV-seropositive.

To note about this clone: Its ends do not fully match the called genes, so a read error is possible. The chain couples TRBV7-7 to TRBJ2-3, with D possibly matching TRBD2 (6 bases). Germline CDR1 is SSHAT and CDR2 is FNYEAQ (reference sequence). This CDR3 contains 15 residues. CDR3 in DNA: TGTGCTAGCAGCGCCGGGACTGGGGTGGCAGATACGCAGTATTTT. Amino acid sequence: CASSAGTGVADTQYF.

The V call is TRBV4-1, the J call TRBJ1-2; 10 bases fit TRBD1. The CDR3 covers 18 residues. Trimming took 4 bases from V and 8 from J; bases not matched to a gene: 19. Germline V gene lookup returns CDR1 MGHRA and CDR2 YSYEKL. CDR3 coding DNA: TGCGCCAGCAGCCTAGGGGGCAGGACAGGGGGTAATCGTCGGGGCTACACCTTC. This encodes CASSLGGRTGGNRRGYTF.

The chain has TRBV6-5 and TRBJ1-1; 7 nucleotides match TRBD1. Germline lookup yields CDR1 MNHEY and CDR2 SVGAGI. CDR3 length: 14 amino acids. V trimming: 6 bases; J trimming: 5 bases; junction bases outside the gene matches: 9. CDR3 nucleotides: TGTGCCAGCAGAAACGAGGGGGCTGGGACTGAAGCTTTCTTT. Amino acids: CASRNEGAGTEAFF.

J is TRBJ2-3 and V is TRBV27; 8 nucleotides match TRBD1. Germline V gives CDR1 MNHEY, CDR2 SMNVEV (reference sequence). Germline trimming cut 5 bases from V and 5 bases from J; bases unmatched to any gene: 6. The length of the CDR3 is 14 residues. The CDR3 here is CASSAQGAIDTQYF. In DNA, the CDR3 is TGTGCCAGCAGTGCCCAGGGGGCTATAGATACGCAGTATTTT.

There are a few counts of this clone. J is TRBJ2-5 and V is TRBV10-1; perhaps TRBD1 as D (5 bases). In germline, CDR1 is WNHNN, CDR2 SYGVQD (reference sequence). The CDR3 extends over 15 amino acids. The V end lost 0 bases, the J end lost 5 bases, and 13 bases lay between the germline ends. In DNA form, the CDR3 reads TGCGCCAGCAGTGAGTCGGGGCAGGGTGGGGAGACCCAGTACTTC. Protein: CASSESGQGGETQYF.

The CDR3 DNA reads TGTGCCAGCAGCTTTGGGGGCTCTGGCTCCTACGAGCAGTACTTC. This sequence encodes CASSFGGSGSYEQYF. The V and J genes are TRBV7-2 and TRBJ2-7; D perhaps matches TRBD1 (6 bases). CDR1 SGHTA and CDR2 FQGNSA come from the germline V gene. V shed 3 bases and J shed 0 bases, with 12 bases lying between them. This CDR3 contains 15 residues.

The chain recombines TRBV6-5 with TRBJ2-2; 8 nucleotides match TRBD2. CDR1 is MNHEY, CDR2 SVGAGI, per germline. The trim removed 11 bases at V and 6 bases at J, leaving 8 bases unmatched. The length of the CDR3 is 13 residues. CDR3 DNA: TGTGCCTCCCGGGAGGGCCTGTCCGGGGAGCTGTTTTTT. Its protein product is CASREGLSGELFF.

This clone was seen a few times. This chain connects TRBV7-2 to TRBJ1-1, with a possible D match to TRBD1 (5 bases). The ends were cut back, 1 base at V and 3 bases at J, with 12 bases in the middle. There are 15 residues in the CDR3. Germline V lookup: CDR1 SGHTA, CDR2 FQGNSA. DNA for the CDR3: TGTGCCAGCAGCTTAGACGGGACGGGGGACACTGAAGCTTTCTTT. It encodes CASSLDGTGDTEAFF.

J is TRBJ2-2 and V is TRBV5-1; 7 bases align to TRBD1. The CDR3 contains 15 residues. The junction had 1 base not matched to a gene; V was cut back by 1 base and J by 1 base. Germline-derived CDR1 and CDR2 are SGHRS and YFSETQ. CDR3 protein: CASSLRQGNTGELFF. In nucleotides, the CDR3 is TGCGCCAGCAGCTTGAGACAGGGGAACACCGGGGAGCTGTTTTTT.

In this sample, this clone turned up a few times. V gene TRBV18 combines with J gene TRBJ1-1, with a tentative D call TRBD1 (6 bases). V was trimmed by 5 bases and J by 4 bases, leaving 8 bases between them. The germline gives CDR1 KGHSH, CDR2 LQKENI. This CDR3 comprises 12 residues. CDR3 nucleotide sequence: TGTGCCAGCTCAGGACAGACCACTGAAGCTTTCTTT. This encodes CASSGQTTEAFF.

The chain carries TRBV30 and TRBJ1-2; no reliable D call. The V gene lost 0 bases and the J gene lost 6 bases, with 20 bases spanning the gap. The CDR3 sequence is 16 residues long. Germline CDR1 GTSNPN, CDR2 SVGIG (reference sequence). As DNA, the CDR3 is TGTGCCTGGAGTGTAAGCGTCGTAGGCGGGTCTCATGGCTACACCTTC. As protein: CAWSVSVVGGSHGYTF.

The rearrangement uses TRBV10-1 and TRBJ2-1; 9 nucleotides match TRBD2. The CDR3 spans 15 residues. CDR1 is WNHNN, CDR2 SYGVQD, per germline (reference sequence). V lost 2 bases and J lost 4; bases outside the gene matches: 3. CDR3 sequence reads: CASSEGLAGYNEQFF. The CDR3 DNA sequence: TGCGCCAGCAGTGAGGGGCTAGCGGGGTACAATGAGCAGTTCTTC.

This clone occurred once. The chain joins TRBV4-3 to TRBJ2-4; D is possibly TRBD2 (6 bases). There are 15 residues in the CDR3. The germline V gene has CDR1 LGHNA and CDR2 YSLEER. Between the trimmed V and J ends, which lost 0 bases and 8 bases, there was a span of 14 bases. The CDR3 here is CASSQERRGVDIQYF. CDR3 bases: TGCGCCAGCAGCCAAGAGCGGAGGGGCGTGGACATTCAGTACTTC.

The chain has TRBV27 and TRBJ1-5; possible D gene TRBD1, 6 bases. CDR3 length equals 11 residues. Trimming stripped 6 bases from V and 11 bases from J, with 11 bases between. Germline loops: CDR1 MNHEY, CDR2 SMNVEV (reference sequence). CDR3 amino acids: CASRQGGSQHF. CDR3 DNA: TGTGCCAGCAGGCAAGGGGGTTCCCAGCATTTT.

The J gene is TRBJ2-1, the V gene TRBV5-1; D may be TRBD1 (10 bases). The CDR3 contains 24 residues. The V end lost 3 bases, the J end lost 0 bases, and 37 bases lay between the germline ends. Germline loops: CDR1 SGHRS, CDR2 YFSETQ. Here the CDR3 reads CASSSGQGQGMGLADFYSYNEQFF. The CDR3 nucleotides are TGCGCCAGCAGCTCAGGCCAGGGACAGGGGATGGGACTAGCAGACTTTTACTCCTACAATGAGCAGTTCTTC. Looking up the rest from reference TRBV5-1 and TRBJ2-1 gives the full variable domain: KAGVTQTPRYLIKTRGQQVTLSCSPISGHRSVSWYQQTPGQGLQFLFEYFSETQRNKGNFPGRFSGRQFSNSRSEMNVSTLELGDSALYLCASSSGQGQGMGLADFYSYNEQFFGPGTRLTVL.

The chain joins TRBV19 to TRBJ1-1; D not certain. The CDR3 is 12 residues long. V was shortened by 8 bases and J by 10 bases, with 17 bases between the two germline ends. Germline lookup yields CDR1 LNHDA and CDR2 SQIVND (reference sequence). The chain's CDR3 is CASAQPGNTAFF. Here the CDR3 DNA reads TGTGCCAGTGCTCAACCAGGAAACACAGCTTTCTTT.

V and J are TRBV6-1 and TRBJ2-1; 10 bases align to TRBD2. This CDR3 is 15 amino acids long. V was clipped by 4 bases and J by 11 bases; unmatched bases: 11. The V gene's germline CDR1 is MNHNS and CDR2 SASEGT. The CDR3 loop is CASSGKSAGGPQQFF. The CDR3 nucleotides read TGTGCCAGCAGTGGAAAATCAGCGGGAGGGCCGCAGCAGTTCTTC.

As DNA, the CDR3 is TGTGCCTGCCCGACAGTTTATGGCTACACCTTC. It is translated as CACPTVYGYTF. The gene calls are TRBV30 and TRBJ1-2; D might be TRBD1 (5 bases). V dropped 6 bases and J dropped 5 bases, with 10 bases sitting between them. This CDR3 comprises 11 residues. CDR1 and CDR2 (germline): GTSNPN, SVGIG (reference sequence).

The chain is built from TRBV28 and TRBJ2-1; 9 nucleotides align to TRBD1. The germline CDR1 and CDR2 sequences are MDHEN and SYDVKM. The CDR3 loop spans 14 amino acids. V lost 2 bases to trimming and J lost 9 bases; unmatched junction nucleotides: 5. The CDR3 DNA reads as TGTGCCAGCAGTTTAGGGGACAGGGTTCGTGAGCAGTTCTTC. Its translation: CASSLGDRVREQFF.

The chain has TRBV28 and TRBJ1-2; no clear D gene. The V end lost 5 bases, the J end lost 6 bases, and 22 bases lay between the germline ends. Germline V gives CDR1 MDHEN, CDR2 SYDVKM. This CDR3 is built from 16 residues. CDR3 in amino acids: CASSTPFGRNRNGYTF. The CDR3 DNA follows: TGTGCCAGCAGTACCCCCTTCGGGAGAAATAGGAATGGCTACACCTTC.

The V call is TRBV11-2, the J call TRBJ2-7, with TRBD2 matching over 10 bases. The germline V gene has CDR1 SGHAT and CDR2 FQNNGV. This CDR3 has 15 residues. V trimming: 3 bases; J trimming: 3 bases; junction bases outside the gene matches: 5. For the CDR3, the DNA is TGTGCCAGCAGCTTCGCTGGACTAGCGGTCTACGAGCAGTACTTC. Its translation: CASSFAGLAVYEQYF.

V and J are TRBV7-9 and TRBJ1-6; possibly TRBD1 for D (6 bases). The CDR3 runs 14 residues. Per the germline V gene, CDR1 is SEHNR and CDR2 is FQNEAQ (reference sequence). The V gene lost 2 bases and the J gene lost 10 bases, with 12 bases spanning the gap. CDR3 sequence reads: CASSLIQGRSPLHF. As DNA, the CDR3 is TGTGCCAGCAGCTTAATCCAGGGGCGGTCACCCCTCCACTTT.

The table lists this clone with a few counts. This rearrangement joins TRBV28 to TRBJ1-2, with D possibly TRBD1 on 5 matching bases. V was clipped by 4 bases and J by 4 bases, with 10 bases between them. In germline, CDR1 is MDHEN, CDR2 SYDVKM. This CDR3 comprises 13 residues. This CDR3 is CASSWTRGYGYTF. CDR3 coding DNA: TGTGCCAGCAGTTGGACACGCGGCTATGGCTACACCTTC.

This clone appeared a few times. The rearrangement joins TRBV18 to TRBJ2-3; D call uncertain. This CDR3 has 13 residues. Germline V lookup: CDR1 KGHSH, CDR2 LQKENI. V lost 4 bases and J 5 bases, leaving 10 bases between the germline ends. The CDR3 DNA follows: TGTGCCAGCTCACTAGACATCATAGATACGCAGTATTTT. Translated: CASSLDIIDTQYF.

In nucleotides, the CDR3 is TGTGCCAGCAGCCGCTCGACACTCTCCGAGCAGTACTTC. This translates into CASSRSTLSEQYF. The J gene is TRBJ2-7, the V gene TRBV7-3; unclear D gene. This CDR3 has 13 amino acids. V was pared by 5 bases and J by 6 bases, with 14 bases between. Germline V gives CDR1 SGHTA, CDR2 FQGTGA.